Listed below are T cell receptor beta chains from one sample, sequenced in a study of T cell changes during pregnancy in multiple sclerosis. Method: immunoSEQ multiplex PCR; TCRdb's copy keeps in-frame clones and lacks some. The data hold 85,000 to 110,000 clones, with almost 95% observed a single time. Sequenced here: peripheral blood, sampled after pregnancy. These receptors all stem from a female donor with multiple sclerosis, enrolled in a pregnancy study. CDR3s include the opening cysteine and the closing phenylalanine or tryptophan. A D gene is named only where the DNA matches it firmly. Rows give clone size only sometimes, using once, few, many, or a class for an expanded clone.

V: TRBV2; size: once; D: NA; J: TRBJ1-2; DNA: TGTGCCAGCGCATCAGGTTCGGGGGGCTACACCTTC; CDR3: CASASGSGGYTF
V: TRBV5-4; size: NA; D: NA; J: TRBJ1-1; DNA: TGTGCCAGCAGCCCGGAGATAGGGGATATCAAAGCTTTCTTT; CDR3: CASSPEIGDIKAFF
V: TRBV18; size: NA; D: NA; J: TRBJ1-2; DNA: TGTGCCAGCTCACCCCTCCCAGGGGAAAGTGGCTACACCTTC; CDR3: CASSPLPGESGYTF
V: TRBV4-1; size: NA; D: TRBD1; J: TRBJ2-7; DNA: TGCGCCAGCAGCCAAGCCCCGGGACAGGGGAGCGACGAGCAGTACTTC; CDR3: CASSQAPGQGSDEQYF
V: TRBV28; size: NA; D: TRBD1; J: TRBJ1-3; DNA: TGTGCCAGCAGTTCAGGGACAGAGAACATATATTTT; CDR3: CASSSGTENIYF
V: TRBV28; size: NA; D: NA; J: TRBJ2-1; DNA: TGTGCCAGCAGTTTGAGTTCCCCTTGGGAGCAGTTCTTC; CDR3: CASSLSSPWEQFF
V: TRBV5-1; size: NA; D: NA; J: TRBJ1-1; DNA: TGCGCCAGCAGCTTGGGACACCTTGACACTGAAGCTTTCTTT; CDR3: CASSLGHLDTEAFF
V: TRBV5-6; size: NA; D: TRBD1; J: TRBJ1-2; DNA: TGTGCCAGCAGCTTTGTTCCCGGACAGGCAAACTATGGCTACACCTTC; CDR3: CASSFVPGQANYGYTF
V: TRBV27; size: once; D: TRBD1; J: TRBJ2-6; DNA: TGTGCCAGCAGTTTATCGGGACAGATCTCTGGGGCCAACGTCCTGACTTTC; CDR3: CASSLSGQISGANVLTF
V: TRBV2; size: NA; D: TRBD1; J: TRBJ2-1; DNA: TGTGCCAGCAGCGCGGACAGGGAAGATGAGCAGTTCTTC; CDR3: CASSADREDEQFF
V: TRBV7-6; size: NA; D: TRBD1; J: TRBJ1-1; DNA: TGTGCCAGCAGCCATGAACCCGGACAGGCGAAAAGGAACACTGAAGCTTTCTTT; CDR3: CASSHEPGQAKRNTEAFF
V: TRBV18; size: NA; D: TRBD1; J: TRBJ1-6; DNA: TGTGCCAGCTCACCCTTGGACAGGGTCGCTTCACCCCTCCACTTT; CDR3: CASSPLDRVASPLHF
V: TRBV29-1; size: NA; D: NA; J: TRBJ1-2; DNA: TGCAGCGTTGATGGGGGCAACTATGGCTACACCTTC; CDR3: CSVDGGNYGYTF
V: TRBV5-1; size: NA; D: TRBD1; J: TRBJ2-7; DNA: TGCGCCAGCAGCCTACAATTGACAGGGGGCGGAGTAGCTCGCGAGCAGTACTTC; CDR3: CASSLQLTGGGVAREQYF
V: TRBV18; size: NA; D: NA; J: TRBJ2-7; DNA: TGTGCCAGCTCACCCGGGTACTCCTACGAGCAGTACTTC; CDR3: CASSPGYSYEQYF
V: TRBV6-6; size: once; D: NA; J: TRBJ1-1; DNA: TGTGCCAGCATCGTGACAGGCTCACCTCGGAACACTGAAGCTTTCTTT; CDR3: CASIVTGSPRNTEAFF
V: TRBV2; size: NA; D: NA; J: TRBJ1-5; DNA: TGTGCCAGCTGGGGAGGGATCGATCAGCCCCAGCATTTT; CDR3: CASWGGIDQPQHF
V: TRBV6-1; size: NA; D: NA; J: TRBJ1-3; DNA: TGTGCCAGCAGTGCTTTCAGCGACTACTCTGGAAACACCATATATTTT; CDR3: CASSAFSDYSGNTIYF
V: TRBV27; size: NA; D: NA; J: TRBJ1-1; DNA: TGTGCCAGCAGTTTAAGTTTCGGGGGAACTGAAGCTTTCTTT; CDR3: CASSLSFGGTEAFF
V: TRBV5-1; size: NA; D: NA; J: TRBJ2-1; DNA: TGCGCCAGCAGCTCCGTAGCCACTGAGCAGTTCTTC; CDR3: CASSSVATEQFF
V: TRBV27; size: NA; D: TRBD2; J: TRBJ2-3; DNA: TGTGCCAGCAGCTCCCCGTCCAGTCCGGGACTAGCGGGGGGGCGGACAGATACGCAGTATTTT; CDR3: CASSSPSSPGLAGGRTDTQYF
V: TRBV5-1; size: NA; D: NA; J: TRBJ2-3; DNA: TGCGCCAGCAGCTCAGGCAGTCGCACAGATACGCAGTATTTT; CDR3: CASSSGSRTDTQYF
V: TRBV19; size: NA; D: NA; J: TRBJ1-2; DNA: TGTGCCAGTAGTCCGGGGTATAACTATGGCTACACCTTC; CDR3: CASSPGYNYGYTF
V: TRBV14; size: NA; D: TRBD1; J: TRBJ1-4; DNA: TGTGCCAGCAGCCAAGATTTAAGGGGGCACGAACTGTTTTTT; CDR3: CASSQDLRGHELFF
V: TRBV21-1; size: once; D: NA; J: TRBJ2-7; DNA: TGTGCCAGCAGCAAAGATACGGACAGCGCGGGCCAAACCACACGACAATCGGAATACGAGCAGTACTTC; CDR3: CASSKDTDSAGQTTRQSEYEQYF
V: TRBV2; size: NA; D: TRBD2; J: TRBJ2-1; DNA: TGTGCCAGCAAGGCTAGCGGGAGGACCCACAATGAGCAGTTCTTC; CDR3: CASKASGRTHNEQFF
V: TRBV7-6; size: NA; D: TRBD2; J: TRBJ2-3; DNA: TGTGCCAGCAGCTTTGGACTAGCGGACACAGATACGCAGTATTTT; CDR3: CASSFGLADTDTQYF
V: TRBV10-3; size: NA; D: TRBD1; J: TRBJ1-1; DNA: TGTGCCATCAGTGTTTCGACCGGGACAGCCTTGAACACTGAAGCTTTCTTT; CDR3: CAISVSTGTALNTEAFF
V: TRBV6-1; size: once; D: TRBD1; J: TRBJ1-2; DNA: TGTGCCAGCATTCTGACAGGGGTTCGTAACTATGGCTACACCTTC; CDR3: CASILTGVRNYGYTF
V: TRBV10-3; size: NA; D: TRBD1; J: TRBJ1-2; DNA: TGTGCCGCAGGGGACAGGGGGTATTATGGCTACACCTTC; CDR3: CAAGDRGYYGYTF
V: TRBV5-1; size: NA; D: NA; J: TRBJ1-4; DNA: TGCGCCAGCCTTGAAAAACTGTTTTTT; CDR3: CASLEKLFF
V: TRBV7-9; size: few; D: NA; J: TRBJ1-5; DNA: TGTGCCAGCAGCCCAGGGAGGGAGGCGGGGCAGCCCCAGCATTTT; CDR3: CASSPGREAGQPQHF
V: TRBV28; size: NA; D: NA; J: TRBJ2-2; DNA: TGTGCCAGCCTTCGGGGGGCCCCCGGGGAGCTGTTTTTT; CDR3: CASLRGAPGELFF
V: TRBV25-1; size: NA; D: NA; J: TRBJ1-1; DNA: TGTGCCAGCAGTCGGTACACTGAAGCTTTCTTT; CDR3: CASSRYTEAFF
V: TRBV27; size: NA; D: TRBD1; J: TRBJ2-3; DNA: TGTGCCAGCAGTTTAGACAGGGGGCGAACAGATACGCAGTATTTT; CDR3: CASSLDRGRTDTQYF
V: TRBV6-5; size: NA; D: TRBD1; J: TRBJ1-5; DNA: TGTGCCAGCAGACTACAGGGGAATCAGCCCCAGCATTTT; CDR3: CASRLQGNQPQHF
V: TRBV19; size: NA; D: NA; J: TRBJ1-1; DNA: TGTGCCAGTAGTAACTCAGGTTGGAACACTGAAGCTTTCTTT; CDR3: CASSNSGWNTEAFF
V: TRBV29-1; size: NA; D: NA; J: TRBJ2-3; DNA: TGCAGCGTTGAAGATCGCGTCGCTGCAGATACGCAGTATTTT; CDR3: CSVEDRVAADTQYF
V: TRBV2; size: NA; D: TRBD2; J: TRBJ2-7; DNA: TGTGCCAGCACGGGCCCGACTAGCGGGAGCTCCTACGAGCAGTACTTC; CDR3: CASTGPTSGSSYEQYF
V: TRBV4-2; size: few; D: TRBD1; J: TRBJ1-5; DNA: TGTGCCAGCAGCCAACCGGGACAGGGCTTTGTGGCCCAGCATTTT; CDR3: CASSQPGQGFVAQHF
V: TRBV7-6; size: NA; D: TRBD2; J: TRBJ2-5; DNA: TGTGCCAGCAGCTGGTACGGGGGGGTCCAAGAGACCCAGTACTTC; CDR3: CASSWYGGVQETQYF
V: TRBV7-9; size: NA; D: TRBD1; J: TRBJ1-1; DNA: TGTGCCAGCAGCTTAGCCCGGACAGGACCGAACACTGAAGCTTTCTTT; CDR3: CASSLARTGPNTEAFF
V: TRBV27; size: NA; D: NA; J: TRBJ2-7; DNA: TGTGCCAGCAGTTTCGTGACACCAAAGACGAGCTCCTACGAGCAGTACTTC; CDR3: CASSFVTPKTSSYEQYF
V: TRBV4-1; size: NA; D: NA; J: TRBJ2-3; DNA: TGCGCCAGCAGCAAACATGGTACGCAGTATTTT; CDR3: CASSKHGTQYF
V: TRBV29-1; size: NA; D: NA; J: TRBJ2-7; DNA: TGCAGCGTTGAAAAGAGTCTCCCAGGCGAGCAGTACTTC; CDR3: CSVEKSLPGEQYF
V: TRBV11-2; size: once; D: TRBD1; J: TRBJ2-5; DNA: TGTGCCAGCAGCGACGGGACAGGGGAACCGGAGAGACCTCAAGAGACCCAGTACTTC; CDR3: CASSDGTGEPERPQETQYF
V: TRBV7-3; size: once; D: NA; J: TRBJ2-2; DNA: TGTGCCAGCAGCTTCGGGGCAGGGGCGAACACCGGGGAGCTGTTTTTT; CDR3: CASSFGAGANTGELFF
V: TRBV7-6; size: NA; D: NA; J: TRBJ2-5; DNA: TGTGCCAGCAGCTCCGGGTTTCAAGAGACCCAGTACTTC; CDR3: CASSSGFQETQYF
V: TRBV5-1; size: NA; D: TRBD2; J: TRBJ2-5; DNA: TGCGCCAGCAAGACTGGGGGGGGAGAGACCCAGTACTTC; CDR3: CASKTGGGETQYF
V: TRBV5-1; size: NA; D: NA; J: TRBJ2-5; DNA: TGCGCCAGCAGCTTAGGACAACGGCAAGAGACCCAGTACTTC; CDR3: CASSLGQRQETQYF
V: TRBV6-6; size: NA; D: NA; J: TRBJ2-2; DNA: TGTGCCAGCAGTTCCGCGACCGGGGAGCTGTTTTTT; CDR3: CASSSATGELFF
V: TRBV5-4; size: few; D: NA; J: TRBJ1-1; DNA: TGTGCCAGCAGCTTAGGAGGGGTAAGGAACACTGAAGCTTTCTTT; CDR3: CASSLGGVRNTEAFF
V: TRBV5-8; size: NA; D: TRBD2; J: TRBJ2-1; DNA: TGTGCCAGCAGCTTGGGGACTAGCGGGACCTATGAGCAGTTCTTC; CDR3: CASSLGTSGTYEQFF
V: TRBV18; size: NA; D: TRBD1; J: TRBJ2-1; DNA: TGTGCCAGCTCACCGGGACAGGGAGCGGGCAATGAGCAGTTCTTC; CDR3: CASSPGQGAGNEQFF
V: TRBV7-9; size: NA; D: NA; J: TRBJ1-5; DNA: TGTGCCAGCAGCTTAGGGGGGGATCAGCCCCAGCATTTT; CDR3: CASSLGGDQPQHF
V: TRBV4-1; size: NA; D: TRBD1; J: TRBJ2-4; DNA: TGCGCCAGCAGCCAAGGACAGGGGGCTTGGAACATTCAGTACTTC; CDR3: CASSQGQGAWNIQYF
V: TRBV6-1; size: NA; D: NA; J: TRBJ2-3; DNA: TGTGCCAGCAGTGAATTTGTTCAGGTCAGCACAGATACGCAGTATTTT; CDR3: CASSEFVQVSTDTQYF
V: TRBV7-2; size: NA; D: NA; J: TRBJ1-2; DNA: TGTGCCAGCAGCTTAGCACCGGGAGACGTTAACTATGGCTACACCTTC; CDR3: CASSLAPGDVNYGYTF
V: TRBV6-6; size: NA; D: TRBD1; J: TRBJ2-5; DNA: TGTGCCAGCAGCCGAGACAGGGGGCGAGAGACCCAGTACTTC; CDR3: CASSRDRGRETQYF